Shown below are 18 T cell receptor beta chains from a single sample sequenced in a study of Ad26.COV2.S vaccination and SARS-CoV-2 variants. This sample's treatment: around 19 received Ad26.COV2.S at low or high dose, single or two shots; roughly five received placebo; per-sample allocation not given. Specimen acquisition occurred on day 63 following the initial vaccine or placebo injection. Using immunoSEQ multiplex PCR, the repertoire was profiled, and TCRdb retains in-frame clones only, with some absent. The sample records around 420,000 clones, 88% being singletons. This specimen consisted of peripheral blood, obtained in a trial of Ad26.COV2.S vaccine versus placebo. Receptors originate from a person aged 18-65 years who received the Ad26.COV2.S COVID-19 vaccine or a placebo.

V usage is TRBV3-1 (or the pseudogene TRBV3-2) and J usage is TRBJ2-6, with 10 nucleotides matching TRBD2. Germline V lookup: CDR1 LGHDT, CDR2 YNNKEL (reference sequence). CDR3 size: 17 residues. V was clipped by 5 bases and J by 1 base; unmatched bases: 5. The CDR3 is CASSSLAGGSGANVLTF. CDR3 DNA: TGTGCCAGCAGCTCATTAGCGGGGGGATCTGGGGCCAACGTCCTGACTTTC.

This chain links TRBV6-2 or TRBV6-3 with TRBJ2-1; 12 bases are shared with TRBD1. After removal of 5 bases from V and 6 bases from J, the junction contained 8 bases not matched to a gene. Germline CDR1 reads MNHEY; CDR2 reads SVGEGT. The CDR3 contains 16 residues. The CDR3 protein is CASSPGTGGPGNEQFF. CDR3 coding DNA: TGTGCCAGCAGTCCCGGGACAGGGGGCCCTGGCAATGAGCAGTTCTTC.

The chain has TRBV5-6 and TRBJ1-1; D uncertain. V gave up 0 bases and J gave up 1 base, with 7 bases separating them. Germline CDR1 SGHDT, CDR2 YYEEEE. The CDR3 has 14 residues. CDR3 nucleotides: TGTGCCAGCAGCTTGGGGACGGAGAACACTGAAGCTTTCTTT. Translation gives CASSLGTENTEAFF. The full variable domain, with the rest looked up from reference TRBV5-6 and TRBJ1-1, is DAGVTQSPTHLIKTRGQQVTLRCSPKSGHDTVSWYQQALGQGPQFIFQYYEEEERQRGNFPDRFSGHQFPNYSSELNVNALLLGDSALYLCASSLGTENTEAFFGQGTRLTVV.

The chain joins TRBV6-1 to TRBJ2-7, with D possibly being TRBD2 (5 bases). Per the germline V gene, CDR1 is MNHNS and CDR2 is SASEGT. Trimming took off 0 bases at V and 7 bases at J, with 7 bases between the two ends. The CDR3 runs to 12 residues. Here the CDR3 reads CASSEAAGEQYF. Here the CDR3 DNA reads TGTGCCAGCAGTGAAGCTGCGGGTGAGCAGTACTTC.

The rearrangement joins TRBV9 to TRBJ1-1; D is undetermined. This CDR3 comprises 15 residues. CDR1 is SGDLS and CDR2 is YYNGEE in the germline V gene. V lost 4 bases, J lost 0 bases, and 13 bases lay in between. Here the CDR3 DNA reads TGTGCCAGCAGCCCGCAGGTTTCCATGAACACTGAAGCTTTCTTT. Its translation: CASSPQVSMNTEAFF.

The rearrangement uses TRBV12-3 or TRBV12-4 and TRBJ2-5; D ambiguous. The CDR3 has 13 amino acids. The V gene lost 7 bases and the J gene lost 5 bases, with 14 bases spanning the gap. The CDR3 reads CASTRRAQETQYF. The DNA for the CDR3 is TGTGCCAGCACCCGGCGAGCTCAGGAGACCCAGTACTTC.

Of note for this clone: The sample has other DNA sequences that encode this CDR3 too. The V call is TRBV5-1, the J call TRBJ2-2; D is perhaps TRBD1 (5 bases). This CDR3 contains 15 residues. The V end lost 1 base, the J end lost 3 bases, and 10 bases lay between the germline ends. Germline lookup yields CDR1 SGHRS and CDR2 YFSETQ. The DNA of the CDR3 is TGCGCCAGCAGCTTGCGCCAGGGCGACACCGGGGAGCTGTTTTTT. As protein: CASSLRQGDTGELFF.

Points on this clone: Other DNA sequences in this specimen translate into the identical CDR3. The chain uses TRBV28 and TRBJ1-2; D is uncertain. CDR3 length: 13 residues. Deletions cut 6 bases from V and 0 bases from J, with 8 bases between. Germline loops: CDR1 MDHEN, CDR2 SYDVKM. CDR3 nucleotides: TGTGCCAGCAGCCTCGGTACTAACTATGGCTACACCTTC. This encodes CASSLGTNYGYTF.

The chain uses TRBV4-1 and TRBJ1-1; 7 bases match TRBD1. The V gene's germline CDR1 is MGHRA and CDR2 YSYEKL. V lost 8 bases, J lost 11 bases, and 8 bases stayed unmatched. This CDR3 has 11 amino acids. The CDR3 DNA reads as TGCGCCAGCTTAAGGGGGCAGGTGGCTTTCTTT. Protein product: CASLRGQVAFF.

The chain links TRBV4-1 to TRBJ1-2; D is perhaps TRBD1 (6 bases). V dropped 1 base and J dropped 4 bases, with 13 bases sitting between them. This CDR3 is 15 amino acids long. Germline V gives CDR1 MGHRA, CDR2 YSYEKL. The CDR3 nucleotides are TGCGCCAGCAGCCAAGGGGAGGGGGTTTTCTATGGCTACACCTTC. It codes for CASSQGEGVFYGYTF.

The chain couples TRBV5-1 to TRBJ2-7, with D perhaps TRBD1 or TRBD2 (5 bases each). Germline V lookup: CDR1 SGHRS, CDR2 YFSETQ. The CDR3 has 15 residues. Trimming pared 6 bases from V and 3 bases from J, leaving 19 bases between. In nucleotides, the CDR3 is TGCGCCAGCAAAACCTATTTCCGGGACCACTACGAGCAGTACTTC. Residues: CASKTYFRDHYEQYF.

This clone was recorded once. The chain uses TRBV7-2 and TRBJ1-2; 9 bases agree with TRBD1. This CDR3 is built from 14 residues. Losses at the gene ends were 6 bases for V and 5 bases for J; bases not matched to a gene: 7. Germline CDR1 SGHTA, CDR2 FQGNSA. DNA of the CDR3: TGTGCCAGCAGGGGACAGGGACTTAAATATGGCTACACCTTC. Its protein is CASRGQGLKYGYTF.

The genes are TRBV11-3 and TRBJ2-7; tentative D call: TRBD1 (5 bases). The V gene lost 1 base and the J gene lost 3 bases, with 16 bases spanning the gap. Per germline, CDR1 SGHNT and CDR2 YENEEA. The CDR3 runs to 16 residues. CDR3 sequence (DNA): TGTGCCAGCAGCTTAGTTGACGACAGAACTTACTACGAGCAGTACTTC. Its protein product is CASSLVDDRTYYEQYF. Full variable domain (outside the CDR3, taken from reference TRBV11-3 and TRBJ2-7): EAGVVQSPRYKIIEKKQPVAFWCNPISGHNTLYWYLQNLGQGPELLIRYENEEAVDDSQLPKDRFSAERLKGVDSTLKIQPAELGDSAVYLCASSLVDDRTYYEQYFGPGTRLTVT.

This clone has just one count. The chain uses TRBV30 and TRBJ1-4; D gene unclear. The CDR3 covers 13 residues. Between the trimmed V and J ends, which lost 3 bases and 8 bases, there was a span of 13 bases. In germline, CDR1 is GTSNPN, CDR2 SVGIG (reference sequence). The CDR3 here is CAWRVPQGEKLFF. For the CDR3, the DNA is TGTGCCTGGAGGGTCCCTCAAGGGGAAAAACTGTTTTTT.

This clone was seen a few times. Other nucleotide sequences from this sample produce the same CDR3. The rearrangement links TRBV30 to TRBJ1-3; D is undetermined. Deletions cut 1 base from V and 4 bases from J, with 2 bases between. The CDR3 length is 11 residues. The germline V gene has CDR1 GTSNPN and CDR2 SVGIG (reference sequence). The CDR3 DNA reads TGTGCCTGGAGTGAAGGAAACACCATATATTTT. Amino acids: CAWSEGNTIYF.

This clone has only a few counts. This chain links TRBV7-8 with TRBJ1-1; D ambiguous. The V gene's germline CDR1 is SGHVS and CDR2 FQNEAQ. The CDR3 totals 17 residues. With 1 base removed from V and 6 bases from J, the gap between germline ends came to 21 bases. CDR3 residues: CASSLGIRRTSGAEAFF. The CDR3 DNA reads TGTGCCAGCAGCTTAGGGATCCGGCGGACCTCAGGCGCTGAAGCTTTCTTT.

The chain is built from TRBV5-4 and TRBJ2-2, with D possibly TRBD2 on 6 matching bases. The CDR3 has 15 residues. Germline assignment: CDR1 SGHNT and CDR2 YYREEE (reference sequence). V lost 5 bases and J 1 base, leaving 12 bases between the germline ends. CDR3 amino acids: CASSFPGRNTGELFF. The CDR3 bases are TGTGCCAGCAGTTTTCCCGGGAGGAACACCGGGGAGCTGTTTTTT.

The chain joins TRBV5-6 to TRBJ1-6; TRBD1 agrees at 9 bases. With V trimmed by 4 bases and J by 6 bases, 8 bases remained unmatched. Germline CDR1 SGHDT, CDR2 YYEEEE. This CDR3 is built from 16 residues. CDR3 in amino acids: CASSLETTGGNSPLHF. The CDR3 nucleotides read TGTGCCAGCAGCCTAGAAACGACAGGGGGTAATTCACCCCTCCACTTT.